The clone carrying this TCR beta chain was observed a few times. Its target is unknown. The entry originates in a study of CD8 T cells in ankylosing spondylitis. General study points: What seemed typical of ankylosing spondylitis blood was a TCR beta motif built from eight highly homologous variants.

The length of the CDR3 is 13 residues. J lost 6 bases, V lost 6 bases, and 7 bases had no gene match. Germline CDR1 is KGHSH and CDR2 is LQKENI. Making use of molecular barcodes, quantitative 5'-RACE generated TCR beta libraries. Each CDR3 protein is one row after TCRdb ran MiXCR on the 5' RACE reads. The sample has 110,000 to 150,000 distinct CDR3 sequences, 7.5% to 9.5% seen once. Source material: synovial fluid, either unsorted or a sorted T cell fraction (not recorded which). The chain combines TRBV18 with TRBJ1-2; 7 bases agree with TRBD1. The TCR was taken from a male donor with ankylosing spondylitis. CDR3 sequence reads: CASSPGGIDGYTF. In nucleotides, the CDR3 is TGTGCCAGCTCCCCAGGGGGGATCGATGGCTACACCTTC. The full variable domain, completed using reference TRBV18 and TRBJ1-2, is NAGVMQNPRHLVRRRGQEARLRCSPMKGHSHVYWYRQLPEEGLKFMVYLQKENIIDESGMPKERFSAEFPKEGPSILRIQQVVRGDSAAYFCASSPGGIDGYTFGSGTRLTVV.